This is a list of T cell receptor beta chains from one sample in a study of T-cell reconstitution after alpha-beta-depleted transplantation in children. TCRdb fed the PCR reads into MiXCR, producing one record per CDR3 protein. The sample includes under 750,000 distinct CDR3 sequences, 23% of them seen just once. Source: PBMCs, mostly from graft donor cells, taken 360 days after TCRalphabeta/CD19-depleted stem cell transplant. All receptors come from a boy under two years old who had a stem cell transplant for acute myeloid leukemia, so the T cells may come from the graft donor. Both conserved end residues are part of each CDR3. The D gene is left open where the match is weak. Clone size is stated in some rows and not others, as once, few, many or a class when expanded.

v_gene,j_gene,abundance,d_gene,CDR3nt,CDR3aa
TRBV5-1,TRBJ1-4,NA,NA,TGCGCCAGCAGCGACCGGGGGTTT,CASSDRGF
TRBV29-1,TRBJ2-3,NA,NA,TGCAGCGTTGTGGGTGACACCTTCACAGATACGCAGTATTTT,CSVVGDTFTDTQYF
TRBV5-1,TRBJ2-3,many,NA,TGCGCCAGCAGCTTGTTCACAGATACGCAGTATTTT,CASSLFTDTQYF
TRBV7-2,TRBJ2-7,NA,TRBD2,TGTGCCAGCAGCGCCCAACCTAGCGGGGGGGTCCGCGAGCAGTACTTC,CASSAQPSGGVREQYF
TRBV4-3,TRBJ2-2,few,NA,TGCGCCAGCAGCCAAGCGAGCGGCACCGGGGAGCTGTTTTTT,CASSQASGTGELFF
TRBV6-1,TRBJ2-7,once,NA,TGTGCCAGCATAACAGTAAGTTCCTACGAGCAGTACTTC,CASITVSSYEQYF
TRBV14,TRBJ1-2,many,NA,TGTGCCAGCAGCAAAGACACCGGGGGATATGGCTACACCTTC,CASSKDTGGYGYTF
TRBV7-9,TRBJ1-3,many,TRBD1,TGTGCCAGCAGCCTGGACAGGGGGGCTGGAAACACCATATATTTT,CASSLDRGAGNTIYF
TRBV6-2/TRBV6-3,TRBJ1-1,few,NA,TGTGCCAGCAGTTACTCTGAACAGGGTGACACTGAAGCTTTCTTT,CASSYSEQGDTEAFF
TRBV20-1,TRBJ2-2,NA,NA,TGCAGTGCTAGAGATGCGTTTGGGCTCTCTTACCCGAACACCGGGGAGCTGTTTTTT,CSARDAFGLSYPNTGELFF
TRBV6-2/TRBV6-3,TRBJ1-2,NA,NA,TGTGCCAGCAGGGGATCAACTTCTAACTATGGCTACACCTTC,CASRGSTSNYGYTF
TRBV24-1,TRBJ1-2,few,TRBD1,TGTGCCACCAGTGACCAGGACAGGGGAGGTCATGGCTACACCTTC,CATSDQDRGGHGYTF
TRBV4-3,TRBJ2-1,NA,TRBD2,TGCGCCAGCAGCCCGCGGGAGGTCGCGTACGGTGAGCAGTTCTTC,CASSPREVAYGEQFF
TRBV6-1,TRBJ2-2,NA,TRBD1,TGTGCCAGCAGCCAAAGGACAGGGGGGACCGGGGAGCTGTTTTTT,CASSQRTGGTGELFF
TRBV6-5,TRBJ1-3,NA,NA,TGTGCCAGCGGGGTCGGGACAAACACCATATATTTT,CASGVGTNTIYF
TRBV12-3/TRBV12-4,TRBJ2-1,many,TRBD2,TGTGCCAGCAGTTTCCAGCGGGGAGGGAGTGAGCAGTTCTTC,CASSFQRGGSEQFF
TRBV20-1,TRBJ2-3,many,NA,TGCAGTGCTAGATTAATGAAGGGGTTGACAGATACGCAGTATTTT,CSARLMKGLTDTQYF
TRBV19,TRBJ2-1,NA,NA,TGTGCCAGTAGTATTCGGGCAGGGCAATACAATGAGCAGTTCTTC,CASSIRAGQYNEQFF
TRBV7-6,TRBJ1-1,NA,NA,TGTGCCAGCAGTTGGGACGGTCCGTTACAGCAGAACACTGAAGCTTTCTTT,CASSWDGPLQQNTEAFF
TRBV24-1,TRBJ2-3,few,NA,TGTGCCACCAGTTCCGACTACCCCTCAAGCACAGATACGCAGTATTTT,CATSSDYPSSTDTQYF
TRBV12-3/TRBV12-4,TRBJ1-2,many,NA,TGTGCCAGCAGTTTGGGGCAGCTCTATGGCTACACCTTC,CASSLGQLYGYTF
TRBV5-1,TRBJ2-3,NA,NA,TGCGCCAGCGCGCGGCAGATCACAGATACGCAGTATTTT,CASARQITDTQYF
TRBV15,TRBJ1-2,many,TRBD1,TGTGCCACCAGCAGAGACAGACAGGGCGCCTATGGCTACACCTTC,CATSRDRQGAYGYTF
TRBV20-1,TRBJ1-1,NA,TRBD1,TGCAGTGCTAGAGATGGGACAGGGCCCGAGAGGCACTTT,CSARDGTGPERHF
TRBV20-1,TRBJ1-1,NA,NA,TGCAGTGCTAGAGATCCCAGGGGTAGTTCTGAAGCTTTCTTT,CSARDPRGSSEAFF
TRBV20-1,TRBJ1-6,many,NA,TGCAGTGCTAGAGATCTGGGGAGTAATTCACCCCTCCACTTT,CSARDLGSNSPLHF
TRBV20-1,TRBJ2-1,many,TRBD1,TGCAGTGCTTCCCTCGGGACAGGGGTGTACAATGAGCAGTTCTTC,CSASLGTGVYNEQFF
TRBV11-2,TRBJ2-5,NA,NA,TGTGCCAGCAGCTTGGTGGGCCAGCAAGAGACCCAGTACTTC,CASSLVGQQETQYF
TRBV6-1,TRBJ2-7,few,TRBD2,TGTGCCAGCAGGACTGCGGGGGGGGCTAGGAACGAGCAGTACTTC,CASRTAGGARNEQYF
TRBV11-2,TRBJ2-1,few,NA,TGTGCCAGCAGCGGGAGACAGGTTTCCCTCTACAATGAGCAGTTCTTC,CASSGRQVSLYNEQFF
TRBV24-1,TRBJ2-1,many,NA,TGTGCCACCAGTGATTTTTTAGGAAGTGGGAATGAGCAGTTCTTC,CATSDFLGSGNEQFF
TRBV7-2,TRBJ2-7,NA,TRBD2,TGTGCCAGCAGCGCCCGGGGGGACTCCTACGAGCAGTACTTC,CASSARGDSYEQYF
TRBV5-5,TRBJ2-1,many,TRBD1,TGTGCCAGCAGCCCCCGGGACAGATCCTACAATGAGCAGTTCTTC,CASSPRDRSYNEQFF
TRBV7-8,TRBJ1-1,NA,NA,TGTGCCAGCACCCAAAGACTAGACACTGAAGCTTTCTTT,CASTQRLDTEAFF
TRBV12-3/TRBV12-4,TRBJ2-1,few,TRBD2,TGTGCCAGCAGCCCTCCGGGACTAGGGTACTACAATGAGCAGTTCTTC,CASSPPGLGYYNEQFF
TRBV12-3/TRBV12-4,TRBJ1-2,few,NA,TGTGCCAGCAGCCTAACAGGTGGAGAAGGCTACACCTTC,CASSLTGGEGYTF
TRBV18,TRBJ1-1,once,TRBD1,TGTGCCAGCTCATCAGGGGGCCCGAACACTGAAGCTTTCTTT,CASSSGGPNTEAFF
TRBV30,TRBJ2-3,NA,TRBD2,TGTGCCTGGAGTGTAGCGGGGGACGGCACAGATACGCAGTATTTT,CAWSVAGDGTDTQYF
TRBV12-3/TRBV12-4,TRBJ2-1,few,NA,TGTGCCAGCAGTTTAGCCTACAGGGCCGGGGATGAGCAGTTCTTC,CASSLAYRAGDEQFF